This is a list of T cell receptor beta chains from one sample in a study of T-cell reconstitution after alpha-beta-depleted transplantation in children. TCRdb reanalysed the PCR reads using MiXCR and keeps one entry per CDR3 protein. In the table there are about 310,000 distinct CDR3 sequences, roughly 21% of which are singletons. The sequences come from PBMCs, mostly from graft donor cells, collected 180 days after TCRalphabeta/CD19-depleted stem cell transplant. These TCRs come from a male patient aged 10 to 17 who had a stem cell transplant for acute lymphoblastic leukemia, so the T cells may come from the graft donor. CDR3s include the opening cysteine and the closing phenylalanine or tryptophan. D genes are given only for firm matches. The size field is filled for only some rows; it gives once, few, many or a size class.

J	V	size	D	DNA	CDR3
TRBJ1-5	TRBV7-6	few	TRBD1	TGTGCCAGCAGCCTCGGGACAGGGGGCAATCAGCCCCAGCATTTT	CASSLGTGGNQPQHF
TRBJ1-3	TRBV5-1	-	-	TGCGCCAGCAGCGATGAGGGACTTGGAAACACCATATATTTT	CASSDEGLGNTIYF
TRBJ1-2	TRBV18	-	-	TGTGCCAGCTCACCACCCAGGGAGGGCTACACCTTC	CASSPPREGYTF
TRBJ2-7	TRBV10-3	-	-	TGTGCCATCAGGGGGACGGTAGAGGGCTACGAGCAGTACTTC	CAIRGTVEGYEQYF
TRBJ1-1	TRBV5-1	-	TRBD1	TGCGCCAGCATCCCGGGACAGGGGGCCTTTATGATCACTGAAGCTTTCTTT	CASIPGQGAFMITEAFF
TRBJ2-3	TRBV6-5	-	-	TGTGCCAGCAGTTACTCGGCCCTGGATACGCAGTATTTT	CASSYSALDTQYF
TRBJ1-2	TRBV14	-	-	TGTGCCAGCAGCCACCTTCTGGGAGGTGGTTTCTATGGCTACACCTTC	CASSHLLGGGFYGYTF
TRBJ2-1	TRBV3-1	-	TRBD2	TGTGCCACCTGCAAAGGAGGGACTAGCGGTATTCCCTACAATGAGCAGTTCTTC	CATCKGGTSGIPYNEQFF
TRBJ2-3	TRBV5-1	-	-	TGCGCCAGCAGCAAAGGCACAGATACGCAGTATTTT	CASSKGTDTQYF
TRBJ2-7	TRBV25-1	few	-	TGTGCCAGCAGTGACGACCCACCCTACGAGCAGTACTTC	CASSDDPPYEQYF
TRBJ2-7	TRBV7-6	few	TRBD1	TGTGCCAGCAGCTTAGCGGAGACAGGGTACGAGCAGTACTTC	CASSLAETGYEQYF
TRBJ2-3	TRBV18	-	TRBD1	TGTGCCAGCTCACCATTAACAGGGGCGAGCACAGATACGCAGTATTTT	CASSPLTGASTDTQYF
TRBJ1-5	TRBV20-1	few	-	TGCAGTGCTAGAGTCAGCAATAGCAATCAGCCCCAGCATTTT	CSARVSNSNQPQHF
TRBJ2-1	TRBV7-2	many	-	TGTGCCAGCAGCTTAGGCCCGGAGCAGTTCTTC	CASSLGPEQFF
TRBJ1-1	TRBV7-9	few	-	TGTGCCAGCAGCTTAGTCCTCTCGAGGGAAGCTTTCTTT	CASSLVLSREAFF
TRBJ2-3	TRBV10-1	-	-	TGCGCCAGCAGTGATCCCGGAGGGCCGGGAGATACGCAGTATTTT	CASSDPGGPGDTQYF